This T cell receptor beta chain was sequenced in a study of T-cell reconstitution after alpha-beta-depleted transplantation in children. Study results and caveats: One year post-transplant, T-cell counts and diversity were largely derived from T cells produced anew. Surviving recipient T cells and thymic progenitors produced the high day-60 TCRbeta diversity seen in some patients. Several hundred expanded graft clones reportedly gave rise to the alpha-beta T cells present about two months after transplant.

Regarding this clonotype: Its matching antigen is unknown.

The CDR3 is made up of 17 amino acids. V dropped 5 bases and J dropped 3; count of bases not matched to a gene: 11. The authors prepared the TCRbeta library with unique molecular identifiers. TCRdb processed the PCR reads anew with MiXCR; each CDR3 protein has one entry. The table records 480,000 or so distinct CDR3 sequences, 10% of them present only once. The material sequenced was PBMCs, taken before TCRalphabeta/CD19-depleted stem cell transplant. This receptor was obtained from a child aged 2-15 years with inherited bone marrow failure, due to receive a stem cell transplant. This chain connects TRBV12-3 or TRBV12-4 to TRBJ2-7, with 12 bases identical to TRBD2. CDR3: CASSPRRLAGAIYEQYF. CDR3 bases: TGTGCCAGCAGTCCGCGAAGACTAGCGGGAGCCATCTACGAGCAGTACTTC.